This passage covers 9 T cell receptor beta chains from one sample sequenced in a study of cytomegalovirus exposure and HLA in healthy donors. Researchers ran the PCR with 60 Vbeta and 13 Jbeta primers. The method was immunoSEQ multiplex PCR; TCRdb's version includes in-frame clones alone and lacks a portion of them. The sample shows 100,000 to 150,000 clones, approximately 10% of them seen only once. Sequencing was performed on PBMCs. The receptors originated from a woman under 30 in good health and CMV-seropositive.

J is TRBJ2-7 and V is TRBV27, with TRBD2 matching over 9 bases. This CDR3 has 15 amino acids. V lost 6 bases and J lost 5; bases outside the gene matches: 11. From germline, CDR1 is MNHEY and CDR2 SMNVEV (reference sequence). The CDR3 spells CASRKPGLAPHEQYF. CDR3 bases: TGTGCCAGCAGAAAACCGGGACTAGCTCCCCACGAGCAGTACTTC.

This clone was counted only a few times. The gene calls are TRBV7-9 and TRBJ1-1; no clear D gene. Trimming took off 7 bases at V and 5 bases at J, with 11 bases between the two ends. This CDR3 has 12 amino acids. Germline V gives CDR1 SEHNR, CDR2 FQNEAQ (reference sequence). The chain's CDR3 is CASTLGRTEAFF. CDR3 DNA: TGTGCCAGCACACTAGGGCGTACTGAAGCTTTCTTT.

The chain couples TRBV7-2 to TRBJ1-1; TRBD1 is a possible D gene (5 bases). V shed 2 bases and J shed 6 bases, with 16 bases lying between them. The CDR3 totals 15 residues. Germline loops: CDR1 SGHTA, CDR2 FQGNSA. CDR3 nucleotide sequence: TGTGCCAGCAGCTTAACGTCCGGGGGTCTATCTGAAGCTTTCTTT. Protein sequence: CASSLTSGGLSEAFF. The full variable domain, completed using reference TRBV7-2 and TRBJ1-1, is GAGVSQSPSNKVTEKGKDVELRCDPISGHTALYWYRQSLGQGLEFLIYFQGNSAPDKSGLPSDRFSAERTGGSVSTLTIQRTQQEDSAVYLCASSLTSGGLSEAFFGQGTRLTVV.

The V call is TRBV5-4, the J call TRBJ2-3; 11 nucleotides agree with TRBD2. V trimming: 2 bases; J trimming: 4 bases; junction bases outside the gene matches: 9. Germline V gives CDR1 SGHNT, CDR2 YYREEE (reference sequence). There are 17 residues in the CDR3. CDR3 sequence reads: CASSFSGRAGPADTQYF. As DNA, the CDR3 is TGTGCCAGCAGCTTTAGCGGGAGGGCCGGTCCGGCAGATACGCAGTATTTT.

This clone has just a few counts. The rearrangement joins TRBV10-3 to TRBJ2-1; 10 bases match TRBD2. V lost 3 bases, J lost 8 bases, and 7 bases stayed unmatched. Germline lookup yields CDR1 ENHRY and CDR2 SYGVKD. CDR3 length equals 15 residues. CDR3 region: CAISDSSGRGDEQFF. The CDR3 nucleotides are TGTGCCATCAGTGATTCTAGCGGGAGAGGTGATGAGCAGTTCTTC.

A few counts support this clone. The chain uses TRBV7-6 and TRBJ1-1; D may be TRBD1 (6 bases). V lost 1 base to trimming and J lost 0 bases, with 9 bases between them. In germline, CDR1 is SGHVS, CDR2 FNYEAQ. The CDR3 has 15 amino acids. The CDR3 reads CASSLGGGLNTEAFF. CDR3 nucleotides: TGTGCCAGCAGCTTAGGGGGGGGGCTGAACACTGAAGCTTTCTTT.

The V call is TRBV5-4, the J call TRBJ1-5, with 8 bases that match TRBD1. This CDR3 has 15 residues. Losses at the gene ends were 4 bases for V and 4 bases for J; bases not matched to a gene: 7. Germline assignment: CDR1 SGHNT and CDR2 YYREEE (reference sequence). DNA for the CDR3: TGTGCCAGCAGCGTCCAGGGGGCGTTAAATCAGCCCCAGCATTTT. Translation gives CASSVQGALNQPQHF.

The DNA for the CDR3 is TGTGCCACCAGCAGAGAAGCCACAGATACGCAGTATTTT. Translated: CATSREATDTQYF. This chain links TRBV15 with TRBJ2-3; D unclear. Germline lookup yields CDR1 LNHNV and CDR2 YYDKDF (reference sequence). The length of the CDR3 is 13 residues. Between the trimmed V and J ends, which lost 0 bases and 2 bases, there was a span of 3 bases. Combining the CDR3 with reference TRBV15 and TRBJ2-3 gives the whole variable domain DAMVIQNPRYQVTQFGKPVTLSCSQTLNHNVMYWYQQKSSQAPKLLFHYYDKDFNNEADTPDNFQSRRPNTSFCFLDIRSPGLGDTAMYLCATSREATDTQYFGPGTRLTVL.

The chain uses TRBV19 and TRBJ2-3, with TRBD2 matching over 11 bases. The CDR3 is 16 amino acids. The trim removed 5 bases at V and 2 bases at J, leaving 6 bases unmatched. Germline assignment: CDR1 LNHDA and CDR2 SQIVND (reference sequence). The CDR3 region is CASSSLAGGNTDTQYF. The DNA for the CDR3 is TGTGCCAGTAGTTCCTTAGCGGGAGGGAACACAGATACGCAGTATTTT.